This entry lists 29 T cell receptor beta chains sequenced from one sample in a study of T cells in Graves' hyperthyroidism and ophthalmopathy. Researchers took RNA transcripts and amplified the TCR beta CDR3 regions from them. HTBI primers drove first-round RT-PCR of the TCR CDR3. Using its own MiXCR run on the multiplex PCR reads, TCRdb lists one record per CDR3 protein. The sample records hundreds of thousands of distinct CDR3 sequences, approximately 15% being singletons. Sample: blood. All receptors derive from a woman between 40 and 55 years old with Graves' hyperthyroidism.

This clonotype has a count of ten or more. The chain uses TRBV11-2 and TRBJ2-7; TRBD2 aligns across 11 bases. With V trimmed by 10 bases and J by 0 bases, 2 bases remained unmatched. Germline values: CDR1 SGHAT, CDR2 FQNNGV. The CDR3 spans 13 residues. CDR3 bases: TGTGCCACGGGACTAGCGGACTCCTACGAGCAGTACTTC. Its translation: CATGLADSYEQYF.

V is TRBV27 and J is TRBJ2-5; 12 positions agree with TRBD2. Germline V gene data show CDR1 as MNHEY and CDR2 as SMNVEV (reference sequence). The V gene end was trimmed by 6 bases and the J gene end by 5 bases; junction bases not matched to a gene: 7. This CDR3 is built from 15 residues. CDR3 nucleotides: TGTGCCAGCAGGGCCGACCTAGCGGGAGGGGAGACCCAGTACTTC. This translates into CASRADLAGGETQYF.

In its sample, this clonotype was seen once. This chain joins TRBV5-1 and TRBJ1-2, with TRBD1 as a possible D gene (6 bases). Germline V gene sequence: CDR1 SGHRS, CDR2 YFSETQ. The CDR3 totals 15 residues. Trimming shortened V by 4 bases and J by 2 bases, and 15 bases separated the two germline ends. The CDR3 DNA reads as TGCGCCAGCAGCCTAAGGGGGGAAGAAAACTATGGCTACACCTTC. It is translated as CASSLRGEENYGYTF.

The gene calls are TRBV9 and TRBJ2-1, with 8 positions matching TRBD2. V was pared by 4 bases and J by 2 bases, with 8 bases of the junction left unmatched. CDR1 and CDR2 (germline): SGDLS, YYNGEE. The CDR3 length is 16 residues. The CDR3 region is CASSPSAGDAYNEQFF. CDR3 nucleotides: TGTGCCAGCAGCCCATCAGCGGGAGACGCCTACAATGAGCAGTTCTTC.

The chain is built from TRBV19 and TRBJ1-1; TRBD1 is a possible D gene (6 bases). Trimming left V 5 bases short and J 0 bases short, with 13 bases between. The germline gives CDR1 LNHDA, CDR2 SQIVND (reference sequence). This CDR3 is 15 amino acids long. This CDR3 is CASSATDRLNTEAFF. The CDR3 DNA reads as TGTGCCAGTAGTGCCACTGACAGGCTGAACACTGAAGCTTTCTTT. Using reference TRBV19 and TRBJ1-1 for the parts outside the CDR3, the full variable domain is DGGITQSPKYLFRKEGQNVTLSCEQNLNHDAMYWYRQDPGQGLRLIYYSQIVNDFQKGDIAEGYSVSREKKESFPLTVTSAQKNPTAFYLCASSATDRLNTEAFFGQGTRLTVV.

The chain has TRBV19 and TRBJ1-3; 7 bases are a match to TRBD1. V gave up 3 bases and J gave up 3 bases; unmatched junction bases: 5. The CDR3 is made up of 15 amino acids. Looked up from germline, CDR1 is LNHDA and CDR2 is SQIVND (reference sequence). The CDR3 nucleotides read TGTGCCAGTAGTATTGGACAGGCGGTTGGAAACACCATATATTTT. It specifies CASSIGQAVGNTIYF.

This clonotype was observed at least ten times. The chain employs TRBV7-9 and TRBJ1-1, with 7 bases matching TRBD1. Germline CDR1 and CDR2: SEHNR and FQNEAQ (reference sequence). V lost 5 bases, J lost 3 bases, and 9 bases stayed unmatched. The CDR3 extends over 15 amino acids. The CDR3 bases are TGTGCCAGCAGCGACGACAGGGTTGGGGACACTGAAGCTTTCTTT. Protein: CASSDDRVGDTEAFF.

This clonotype showed up just a few times. This chain joins TRBV5-1 and TRBJ2-1; D assignment may be TRBD1 or TRBD2 (5 bases each). Per germline, CDR1 SGHRS and CDR2 YFSETQ. This CDR3 has 16 amino acids. V gave up 0 bases and J gave up 6 bases, with 16 bases separating them. CDR3 in DNA: TGCGCCAGCAGCTTGGGGGGCTTGCTAGGAGGCAATGAGCAGTTCTTC. It encodes CASSLGGLLGGNEQFF.

This clonotype was recorded a few times. The rearrangement uses TRBV7-2 and TRBJ2-7; 10 nucleotides align to TRBD2. V shed 9 bases and J 4 bases; nucleotides not matched to a gene: 3. CDR3 length: 12 amino acids. Germline CDR1 reads SGHTA; CDR2 reads FQGNSA. The CDR3, as DNA: TGTGCCAGTGCGGGACTAGCGTACGAGCAGTACTTC. Encoded protein: CASAGLAYEQYF.

This clonotype was picked up many times. The gene calls are TRBV19 and TRBJ1-5; 9 bases match TRBD1. CDR1 and CDR2 from the germline V gene are LNHDA and SQIVND (reference sequence). The CDR3 sequence is 13 residues long. Trimming cost V 9 bases and J 7 bases; bases outside gene matches: 7. CDR3 amino acids: CASDRGMSQPQHF. The CDR3 region has the DNA TGTGCCAGCGACAGGGGGATGAGCCAGCCCCAGCATTTT.

For this clonotype: Relative to the germline gene, one junction end is altered; a read error may explain this. The gene calls are TRBV5-1 and TRBJ2-3; TRBD2 matches 10 bases. CDR3 length equals 15 residues. Germline-derived CDR1 and CDR2 are SGHRS and YFSETQ. DNA for the CDR3: TGTGCCAGCGGAATAGCGGGGGGCGGAACAGATACGCAGTATTTT. It translates to CASGIAGGGTDTQYF.

Notes on this clonotype: This may stem from a read error, because a much larger clone lies one nucleotide away. The V call is TRBV2, the J call TRBJ1-6; a weak D match, TRBD1 (6 bases). The germline V gene encodes CDR1 SNHLY and CDR2 FYNNEI. The CDR3 extends over 15 amino acids. Trimming took 1 base from V and 5 from J, leaving 9 bases between them. The CDR3 region is CASSEGTANNSPLHF. The CDR3 coding sequence is TGTGCCAGCAGTGAAGGGACAGCTAATAATTCACCCCTCCACTTT.

This clonotype was seen ten or more times. The V and J genes are TRBV12-3 or TRBV12-4 and TRBJ2-1; D call uncertain. V was trimmed by 4 bases and J by 0 bases, leaving 10 bases between them. CDR3 length: 15 residues. The CDR3 DNA reads TGTGCCAGCAGTTGGGCGCGTGGCTCCTACAATGAGCAGTTCTTC. The encoded protein is CASSWARGSYNEQFF.

This clonotype was picked up a small number of times. The chain carries TRBV11-2 and TRBJ1-6; D possibly corresponds to TRBD1 (6 bases). The CDR3 covers 14 residues. V dropped 6 bases and J dropped 6 bases, with 12 bases sitting between them. Germline V gene lookup returns CDR1 SGHAT and CDR2 FQNNGV. Here the CDR3 DNA reads TGTGCCAGCAGATCGCGGACAGCTAATTCACCCCTCCACTTT. This codes for CASRSRTANSPLHF.

The chain couples TRBV20-1 to TRBJ1-5; perhaps TRBD1 as D (5 bases). CDR1 and CDR2 from the germline V gene are DFQATT and SNEGSKA (reference sequence). V was pared by 6 bases and J by 0 bases, with 15 bases between. The length of the CDR3 is 15 residues. The CDR3 nucleotides read TGCAGTGCACCCCCGGGGGGGAATAGCAATCAGCCCCAGCATTTT. Translated, it gives CSAPPGGNSNQPQHF.

Many counts were recorded for this clonotype. The chain employs TRBV28 and TRBJ1-1; 7 bases fit TRBD1. Germline-derived CDR1 and CDR2 are MDHEN and SYDVKM. Germline trimming cut 5 bases from V and 0 bases from J; bases unmatched to any gene: 9. CDR3 length: 16 residues. For the CDR3, the DNA is TGTGCCAGCAGTGAAGGGGGCTATGGGGTGAACACTGAAGCTTTCTTT. This gives the protein CASSEGGYGVNTEAFF.

This chain links TRBV5-1 with TRBJ2-5; 14 nucleotides line up with TRBD2. V shed 0 bases, J shed 3 bases, and the junction held 1 base outside the gene matches. This CDR3 contains 16 residues. Germline V gene data show CDR1 as SGHRS and CDR2 as YFSETQ. CDR3 in amino acids: CASSLGGLAGEETQYF. The CDR3 nucleotides are TGCGCCAGCAGCTTGGGGGGACTAGCGGGAGAAGAGACCCAGTACTTC.

The J gene is TRBJ2-2, the V gene TRBV3-1, with TRBD1 as a possible D gene (5 bases). Germline CDR1 is LGHDT and CDR2 is YNNKEL (reference sequence). V gave up 3 bases and J gave up 5 bases, with 10 bases separating them. The CDR3 loop spans 14 amino acids. CDR3: CASSQAGLTGELFF. The CDR3 nucleotides read TGTGCCAGCAGCCAGGCAGGGTTGACCGGGGAGCTGTTTTTT.

The CDR3 DNA sequence: TGTGCCAGCAGGGGGATAGACACTGAAGCTTTCTTT. It encodes CASRGIDTEAFF. The rearrangement links TRBV28 to TRBJ1-1; the D is unclear. Trimming took off 6 bases at V and 3 bases at J, with 8 bases between the two ends. CDR1 and CDR2 from the germline V gene are MDHEN and SYDVKM. The CDR3 loop spans 12 amino acids.

This clonotype was detected ten times or more. The J gene is TRBJ1-1, the V gene TRBV20-1; D is possibly TRBD1 (6 bases). Per germline, CDR1 DFQATT and CDR2 SNEGSKA (reference sequence). The V and J ends lost 8 bases and 0 bases respectively, with 16 bases between them. The length of the CDR3 is 14 residues. The CDR3 DNA sequence: TGCAGTCGTACTAGGGGGTTACTGAACACTGAAGCTTTCTTT. Residues: CSRTRGLLNTEAFF.

For this clonotype: One junction end disagrees with the germline gene, perhaps due to a read error. The V gene is TRBV19, the J gene TRBJ2-4; tentatively, D is TRBD2 (5 bases). The CDR3 is 16 amino acids. The germline gives CDR1 LNHDA, CDR2 SQIVND (reference sequence). The CDR3 loop is CASTPENGLARNIQYF. CDR3 DNA sequence: TGTGCCAGTACCCCAGAGAATGGGCTAGCCAGAAACATTCAGTACTTC.

V gene TRBV10-1 combines with J gene TRBJ2-2; TRBD1 might be the D (5 bases). The germline CDR1 and CDR2 sequences are WNHNN and SYGVQD (reference sequence). CDR3 length: 15 residues. V was shortened by 4 bases and J by 5 bases, with 14 bases between the two germline ends. The chain's CDR3 is CASSGKGFRTGELFF. CDR3 DNA: TGCGCCAGCAGTGGAAAGGGGTTCAGGACCGGGGAGCTGTTTTTT.

The chain links TRBV28 to TRBJ1-1; 7 bases agree with TRBD1. Germline CDR1 MDHEN, CDR2 SYDVKM. V shed 4 bases and J 3 bases; nucleotides not matched to a gene: 8. The CDR3 has 15 residues. The CDR3 loop is CASSSPDRSYTEAFF. Here the CDR3 DNA reads TGTGCCAGCAGTTCTCCGGACAGGAGCTACACTGAAGCTTTCTTT.

In this sample, this clonotype turned up a few times. V is TRBV6-5 and J is TRBJ1-1; a weak D match, TRBD1 (5 bases). The CDR3 is 16 amino acids. Trimming left V 2 bases short and J 5 bases short, with 18 bases between. Per the germline V gene, CDR1 is MNHEY and CDR2 is SVGAGI. The CDR3 reads CASSYPPDTGRTEAFF. The CDR3 DNA sequence: TGTGCCAGCAGTTACCCCCCGGACACAGGTCGGACTGAAGCTTTCTTT.

This clonotype appeared many times. The chain is built from TRBV5-8 and TRBJ2-5; perhaps TRBD1 as D (5 bases). Trimming removed 0 bases from V and 2 bases from J, with 14 bases in between. The CDR3 length is 16 residues. Germline loops: CDR1 SGHTS, CDR2 YDEGEE. CDR3 protein: CASSLALGAQQETQYF. The CDR3 DNA sequence: TGTGCCAGCAGCTTGGCTCTTGGGGCTCAGCAAGAGACCCAGTACTTC.

Ten or more counts support this clonotype. The genes are TRBV5-1 and TRBJ2-3, with 8 bases matching TRBD1. With V trimmed by 0 bases and J by 5 bases, 5 bases remained unmatched. Germline V lookup: CDR1 SGHRS, CDR2 YFSETQ. The CDR3 is made up of 15 amino acids. As DNA, the CDR3 is TGCGCCAGCAGCTTGGCGTCAGGGGGCAGAGATACGCAGTATTTT. Amino acid sequence: CASSLASGGRDTQYF. The full variable domain, with the rest looked up from reference TRBV5-1 and TRBJ2-3, is KAGVTQTPRYLIKTRGQQVTLSCSPISGHRSVSWYQQTPGQGLQFLFEYFSETQRNKGNFPGRFSGRQFSNSRSEMNVSTLELGDSALYLCASSLASGGRDTQYFGPGTRLTVL.

This chain uses TRBV2 with TRBJ1-1; 8 bases map to TRBD1. CDR1 is SNHLY and CDR2 is FYNNEI in the germline V gene. The CDR3 is made up of 11 amino acids. With 2 bases clipped from V and 10 bases from J, the junction kept 0 bases outside the gene matches. In DNA, the CDR3 is TGTGCCAGCAGTGAACAGGGGGCAGCTTTCTTT. Its translation is CASSEQGAAFF.

This clonotype was seen repeatedly, ten times or more. This chain links TRBV3-1 with TRBJ2-1, with TRBD2 identical over 12 bases. The CDR3 length is 16 residues. The ends lost 4 bases at V and 5 bases at J; junction bases unmatched: 6. The V gene's germline CDR1 is LGHDT and CDR2 YNNKEL (reference sequence). This chain's CDR3 is CASSPTSGRINNEQFF. DNA of the CDR3: TGTGCCAGCAGCCCTACTAGCGGGAGGATAAACAATGAGCAGTTCTTC.

In this sample, this clonotype turned up many times. CDR3 sequence reads: CASNKFNYGYTF. As DNA, the CDR3 is TGTGCCAGCAACAAATTTAACTATGGCTACACCTTC. V is TRBV6-1 and J is TRBJ1-2; D ambiguous. V lost 7 bases and J lost 1, with 7 bases in between. CDR1 and CDR2 from the germline V gene are MNHNS and SASEGT. The CDR3 contains 12 residues.